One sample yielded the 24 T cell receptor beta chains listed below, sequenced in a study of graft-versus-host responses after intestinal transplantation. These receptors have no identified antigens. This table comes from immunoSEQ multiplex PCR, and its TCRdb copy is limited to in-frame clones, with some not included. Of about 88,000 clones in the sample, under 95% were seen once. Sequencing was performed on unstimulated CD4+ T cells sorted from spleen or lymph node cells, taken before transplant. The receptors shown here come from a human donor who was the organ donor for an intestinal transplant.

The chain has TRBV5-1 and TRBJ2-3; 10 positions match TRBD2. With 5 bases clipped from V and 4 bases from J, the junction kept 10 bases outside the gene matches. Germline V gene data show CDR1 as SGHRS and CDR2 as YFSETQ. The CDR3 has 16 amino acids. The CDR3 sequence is CASRPLAGAWADTQYF. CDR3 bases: TGCGCCAGCAGACCTCTAGCGGGAGCGTGGGCAGATACGCAGTATTTT.

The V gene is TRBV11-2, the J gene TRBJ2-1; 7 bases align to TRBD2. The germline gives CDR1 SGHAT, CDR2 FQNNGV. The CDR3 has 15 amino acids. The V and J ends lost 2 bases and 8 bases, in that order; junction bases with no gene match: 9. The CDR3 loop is CASSLSAGARDEQFF. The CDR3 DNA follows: TGTGCCAGCAGCTTATCGGCGGGAGCGAGGGATGAGCAGTTCTTC.

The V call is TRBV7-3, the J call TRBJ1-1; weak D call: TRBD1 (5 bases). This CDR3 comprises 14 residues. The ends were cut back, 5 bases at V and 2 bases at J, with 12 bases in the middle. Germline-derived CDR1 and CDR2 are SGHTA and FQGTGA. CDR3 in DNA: TGTGCCAGCAGCGCCTCACAGGTAAACACTGAAGCTTTCTTT. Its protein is CASSASQVNTEAFF.

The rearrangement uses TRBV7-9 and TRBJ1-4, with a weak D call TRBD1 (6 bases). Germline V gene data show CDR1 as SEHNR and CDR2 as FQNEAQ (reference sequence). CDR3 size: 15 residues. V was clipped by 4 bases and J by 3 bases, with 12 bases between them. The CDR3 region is CASSSWDTSNEKLFF. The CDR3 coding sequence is TGTGCCAGCAGCTCATGGGACACTTCTAATGAAAAACTGTTTTTT.

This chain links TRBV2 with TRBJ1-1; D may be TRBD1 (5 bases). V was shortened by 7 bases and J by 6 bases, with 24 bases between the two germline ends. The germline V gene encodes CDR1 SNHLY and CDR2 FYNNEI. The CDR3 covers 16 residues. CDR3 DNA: TGTGCCAGCACCGACGGAGGGGCCAGGGCCGGCGCTGAAGCTTTCTTT. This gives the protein CASTDGGARAGAEAFF.

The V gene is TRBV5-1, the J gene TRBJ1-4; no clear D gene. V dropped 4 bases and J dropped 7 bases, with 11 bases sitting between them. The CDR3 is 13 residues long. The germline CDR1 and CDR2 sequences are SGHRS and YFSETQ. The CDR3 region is CASSPFTGEKLFF. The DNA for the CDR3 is TGCGCCAGCAGCCCCTTTACCGGTGAAAAACTGTTTTTT.

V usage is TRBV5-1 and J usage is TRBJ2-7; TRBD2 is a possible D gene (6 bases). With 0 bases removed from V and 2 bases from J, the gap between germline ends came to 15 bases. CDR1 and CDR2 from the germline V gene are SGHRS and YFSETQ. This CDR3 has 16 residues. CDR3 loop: CASSLAASGDPYEQYF. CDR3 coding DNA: TGCGCCAGCAGCTTGGCCGCTTCGGGGGATCCCTACGAGCAGTACTTC.

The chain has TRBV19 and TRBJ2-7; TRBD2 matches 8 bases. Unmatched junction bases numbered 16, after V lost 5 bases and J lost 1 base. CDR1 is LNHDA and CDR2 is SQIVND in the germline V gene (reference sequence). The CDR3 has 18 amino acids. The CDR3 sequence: CASSLSPTSGGPSYEQYF. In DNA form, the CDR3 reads TGTGCCAGTAGTCTTTCCCCCACAAGCGGGGGTCCTTCCTACGAGCAGTACTTC.

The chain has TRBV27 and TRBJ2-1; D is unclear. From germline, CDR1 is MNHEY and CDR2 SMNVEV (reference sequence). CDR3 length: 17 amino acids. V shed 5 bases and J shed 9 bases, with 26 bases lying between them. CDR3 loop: CASSLGYGSKFVGEQFF. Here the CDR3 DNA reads TGTGCCAGCAGTCTAGGATACGGGTCCAAATTTGTAGGTGAGCAGTTCTTC.

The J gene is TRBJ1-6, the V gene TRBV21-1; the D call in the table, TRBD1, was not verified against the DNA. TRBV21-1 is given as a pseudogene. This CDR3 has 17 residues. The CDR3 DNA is TGTGCCAGCAGCAAAAAGGGACGGACAGACGTTAATTCACCCCTCCACTTT. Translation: CASSKKGRTDVNSPLHF.

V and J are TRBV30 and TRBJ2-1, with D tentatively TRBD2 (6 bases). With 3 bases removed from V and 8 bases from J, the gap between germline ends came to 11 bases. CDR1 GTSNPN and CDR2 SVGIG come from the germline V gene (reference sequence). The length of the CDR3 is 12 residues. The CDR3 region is CAWRDYYYEQFF. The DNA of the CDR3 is TGTGCCTGGAGGGACTATTACTATGAGCAGTTCTTC.

The CDR3 reads CASIAGVNTGELFF. DNA for the CDR3: TGTGCCAGTATAGCGGGAGTTAACACCGGGGAGCTGTTTTTT. V usage is TRBV19 and J usage is TRBJ2-2; TRBD2 matches 9 bases. The V segment lost 7 bases and the J segment 2 bases; nucleotides outside the gene matches: 2. This CDR3 comprises 14 residues. CDR1 and CDR2 (germline): LNHDA, SQIVND (reference sequence).

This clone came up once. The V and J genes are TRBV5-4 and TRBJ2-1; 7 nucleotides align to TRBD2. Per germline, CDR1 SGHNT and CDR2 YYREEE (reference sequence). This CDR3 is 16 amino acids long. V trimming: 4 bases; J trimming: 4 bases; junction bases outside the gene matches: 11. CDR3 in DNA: TGTGCCAGCAGCACCCGAGCGGGGCCTAGGTACAATGAGCAGTTCTTC. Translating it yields CASSTRAGPRYNEQFF.

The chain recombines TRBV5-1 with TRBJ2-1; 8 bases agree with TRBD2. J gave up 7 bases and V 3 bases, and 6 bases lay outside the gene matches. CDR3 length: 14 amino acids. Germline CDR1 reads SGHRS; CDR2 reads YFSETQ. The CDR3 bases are TGCGCCAGCAGCTACTTAGCGGGGAGTAATGAGCAGTTCTTC. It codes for CASSYLAGSNEQFF.

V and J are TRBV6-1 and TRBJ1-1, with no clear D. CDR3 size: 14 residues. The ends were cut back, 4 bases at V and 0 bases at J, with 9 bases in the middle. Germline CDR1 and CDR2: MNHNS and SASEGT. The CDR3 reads CASSVQRMNTEAFF. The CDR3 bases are TGTGCCAGCAGTGTCCAGAGGATGAACACTGAAGCTTTCTTT.

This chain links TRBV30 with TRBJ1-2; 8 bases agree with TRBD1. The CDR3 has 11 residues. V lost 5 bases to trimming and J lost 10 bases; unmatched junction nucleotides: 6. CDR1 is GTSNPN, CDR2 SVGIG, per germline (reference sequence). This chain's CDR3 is CAWDTQGVYTF. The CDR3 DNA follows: TGTGCCTGGGACACACAGGGGGTCTACACCTTC.

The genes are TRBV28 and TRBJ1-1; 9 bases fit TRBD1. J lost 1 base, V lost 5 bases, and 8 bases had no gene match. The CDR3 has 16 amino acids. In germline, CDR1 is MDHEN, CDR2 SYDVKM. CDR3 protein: CASSPQGAVPNTEAFF. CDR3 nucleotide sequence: TGTGCCAGCAGTCCACAGGGGGCTGTTCCGAACACTGAAGCTTTCTTT.

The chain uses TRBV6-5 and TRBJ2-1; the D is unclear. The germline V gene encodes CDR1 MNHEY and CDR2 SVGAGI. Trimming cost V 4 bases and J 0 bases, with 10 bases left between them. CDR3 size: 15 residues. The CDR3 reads CASSSRTLSYNEQFF. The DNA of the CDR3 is TGTGCCAGCAGTTCTAGAACTCTCTCCTACAATGAGCAGTTCTTC.

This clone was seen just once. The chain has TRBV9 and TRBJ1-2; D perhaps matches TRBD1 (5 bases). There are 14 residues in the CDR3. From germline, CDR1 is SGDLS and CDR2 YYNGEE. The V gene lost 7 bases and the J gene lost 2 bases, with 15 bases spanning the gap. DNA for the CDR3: TGTGCCAGCGCCGAAGACAGCCTAAACTATGGCTACACCTTC. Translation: CASAEDSLNYGYTF.

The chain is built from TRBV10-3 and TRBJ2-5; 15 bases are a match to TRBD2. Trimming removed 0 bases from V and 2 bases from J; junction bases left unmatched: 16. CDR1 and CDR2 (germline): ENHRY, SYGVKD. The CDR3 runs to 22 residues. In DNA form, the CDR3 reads TGTGCCATCAGTGAGTCTTTTCCGGGACTAGCGGGAGGTCACGGTTGGCAAGAGACCCAGTACTTC. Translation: CAISESFPGLAGGHGWQETQYF.

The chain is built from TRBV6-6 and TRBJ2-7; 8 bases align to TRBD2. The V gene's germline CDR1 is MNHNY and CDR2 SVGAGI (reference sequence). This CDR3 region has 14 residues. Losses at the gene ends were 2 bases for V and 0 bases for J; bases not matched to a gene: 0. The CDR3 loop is CASSYGTSSYEQYF. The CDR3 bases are TGTGCCAGCAGTTACGGGACTAGCTCCTACGAGCAGTACTTC.

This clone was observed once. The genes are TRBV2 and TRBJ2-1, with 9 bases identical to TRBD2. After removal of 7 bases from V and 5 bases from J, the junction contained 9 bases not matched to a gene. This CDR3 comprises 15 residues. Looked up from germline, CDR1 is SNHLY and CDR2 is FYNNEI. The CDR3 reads CASKRTTSGNNEQFF. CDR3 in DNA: TGTGCCAGCAAAAGAACGACTAGCGGAAACAATGAGCAGTTCTTC.

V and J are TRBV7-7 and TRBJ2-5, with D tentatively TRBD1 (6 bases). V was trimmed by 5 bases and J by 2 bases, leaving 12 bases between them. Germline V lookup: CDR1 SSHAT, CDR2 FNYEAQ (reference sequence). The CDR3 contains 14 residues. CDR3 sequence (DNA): TGTGCCAGCAGCAGTTTCGGACAGCAAGAGACCCAGTACTTC. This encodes CASSSFGQQETQYF.

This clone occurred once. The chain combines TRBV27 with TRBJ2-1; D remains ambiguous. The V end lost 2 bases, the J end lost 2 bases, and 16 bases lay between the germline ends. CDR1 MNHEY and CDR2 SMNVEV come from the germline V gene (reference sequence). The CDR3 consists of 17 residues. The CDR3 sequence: CASSLRSTGAPYNEQFF. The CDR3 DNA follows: TGTGCCAGCAGTTTACGATCAACGGGTGCACCCTACAATGAGCAGTTCTTC.